The present entry profiles one TCR beta chain with its context. No antigen is known for it. This entry comes from a study of T cell responses to AZD1222 COVID-19 vaccine. Study conclusions and caveats: Nearly half of the spike-specific TCRs reportedly recognize variant regions that carry no mutations.

Trimming took 2 bases from V and 5 from J, leaving 7 bases between them. The germline CDR1 and CDR2 sequences are SEHNR and FQNEAQ (reference sequence). CDR3 length equals 14 residues. Libraries were prepared by immunoSEQ multiplex PCR; TCRdb keeps only in-frame clonotypes and omits some of them. Of around 160,000 clones listed, about 93% are singletons. The chain carries TRBV7-9 and TRBJ1-6; D unresolved. The sequence came from an adult in good health. This material consisted of peripheral blood, taken on day 0 of MenACWY control vaccination. This chain's CDR3 is CASSLTSDNSPLHF. In DNA form, the CDR3 reads TGTGCCAGCAGCTTAACCTCAGATAATTCACCCCTCCACTTT. Full variable domain (remainder filled in from reference TRBV7-9 and TRBJ1-6): DTGVSQNPRHKITKRGQNVTFRCDPISEHNRLYWYRQTLGQGPEFLTYFQNEAQLEKSRLLSDRFSAERPKGSFSTLEIQRTEQGDSAMYLCASSLTSDNSPLHFGNGTRLTVT.